The 10 T cell receptor beta chains presented below share a single source sample, sequenced in a study of T cell clones after liver transplantation. Profiled with immunoSEQ multiplex PCR; TCRdb holds only in-frame clones, not every one. The sample yields over 70,000 clones, around 80% seen once. This sample comprised CD4+ T cells from blood, obtained 12 months after liver transplant. The source of these receptors is a human patient who received a liver transplant. The T cells may partly be graft donor cells.

The CDR3 is CASSVGVGGINEQYF. Written as DNA, the CDR3 is TGTGCCAGCAGCGTAGGGGTAGGGGGTATTAACGAGCAGTACTTC. This chain uses TRBV9 with TRBJ2-7; weak D call: TRBD1 (6 bases). Germline loops: CDR1 SGDLS, CDR2 YYNGEE. V lost 0 bases, J lost 5 bases, and 15 bases lay in between. This CDR3 is 15 amino acids long.

This clone was detected only a few times. The V gene is TRBV7-2, the J gene TRBJ2-7; 9 nucleotides align to TRBD2. Trimming took 3 bases from V and 8 from J; bases not matched to a gene: 11. The germline V gene encodes CDR1 SGHTA and CDR2 FQGNSA. This CDR3 is built from 15 residues. CDR3 sequence (DNA): TGTGCCAGCAGCTTTGGGAGTCTAGCGGGAACACAGCAGTACTTC. Protein sequence: CASSFGSLAGTQQYF.

The chain joins TRBV18 to TRBJ2-2; TRBD1 is a possible D gene (6 bases). Germline V gene lookup returns CDR1 KGHSH and CDR2 LQKENI. V was clipped by 8 bases and J by 1 base, with 14 bases between them. This CDR3 comprises 15 residues. CDR3 amino acids: CASKNNRENTGELFF. The DNA for the CDR3 is TGTGCCAGCAAGAATAACAGGGAGAACACCGGGGAGCTGTTTTTT. Drawing the rest from reference TRBV18 and TRBJ2-2, the complete variable domain is NAGVMQNPRHLVRRRGQEARLRCSPMKGHSHVYWYRQLPEEGLKFMVYLQKENIIDESGMPKERFSAEFPKEGPSILRIQQVVRGDSAAYFCASKNNRENTGELFFGEGSRLTVL.

This rearrangement joins TRBV6-1 to TRBJ2-3; 8 positions match TRBD2. The CDR3 length is 17 residues. Germline V gives CDR1 MNHNS, CDR2 SASEGT. V trimming: 0 bases; J trimming: 6 bases; junction bases outside the gene matches: 11. CDR3 DNA: TGTGCCAGCAGTGAAGCATACGGGGGGGGGCCGTCCGATACGCAGTATTTT. This sequence encodes CASSEAYGGGPSDTQYF.

The rearrangement joins TRBV5-1 to TRBJ2-1; 13 positions match TRBD2. Germline V lookup: CDR1 SGHRS, CDR2 YFSETQ. This CDR3 is 16 amino acids long. V lost 6 bases to trimming and J lost 7 bases; unmatched junction nucleotides: 10. CDR3 sequence: CASTWTSGSGGNEQFF. The CDR3 DNA sequence: TGCGCCAGCACCTGGACTAGCGGGAGTGGGGGGAATGAGCAGTTCTTC.

This clone has a handful of counts. The chain couples TRBV4-3 to TRBJ2-5; weak D call: TRBD2 (5 bases). The germline gives CDR1 LGHNA, CDR2 YSLEER. CDR3 size: 14 residues. V was cut by 0 bases and J by 5 bases, with 10 bases left in between. The CDR3 coding sequence is TGCGCCAGCAGCCAAGATCGAGGAGGCGAGACCCAGTACTTC. Encoded protein: CASSQDRGGETQYF.

The chain recombines TRBV6-6 with TRBJ2-5, with D maybe TRBD2 (6 bases). Germline assignment: CDR1 MNHNY and CDR2 SVGAGI (reference sequence). The ends were cut back, 0 bases at V and 4 bases at J, with 12 bases in the middle. The CDR3 runs 15 residues. CDR3 amino acids: CASSYSLRGTETQYF. CDR3 DNA: TGTGCCAGCAGTTACTCCCTACGGGGGACAGAGACCCAGTACTTC.

The chain employs TRBV19 and TRBJ2-3; weak D call: TRBD2 (6 bases). Trimming shortened V by 8 bases and J by 5 bases, and 8 bases separated the two germline ends. The CDR3 contains 11 residues. Per the germline V gene, CDR1 is LNHDA and CDR2 is SQIVND (reference sequence). CDR3 residues: CASATRDTQYF. CDR3 nucleotide sequence: TGTGCCAGTGCGACTAGAGATACGCAGTATTTT.

The chain is built from TRBV5-4 and TRBJ1-4, with a tentative D call TRBD1 (6 bases). This CDR3 region has 17 residues. V gave up 5 bases and J gave up 0 bases, with 17 bases separating them. Per germline, CDR1 SGHNT and CDR2 YYREEE (reference sequence). The CDR3 coding sequence is TGTGCCAGCAGTCGAGGACAGCCACTTGCAACTAATGAAAAACTGTTTTTT. It codes for CASSRGQPLATNEKLFF. The whole variable domain, remainder taken from reference TRBV5-4 and TRBJ1-4, is ETGVTQSPTHLIKTRGQQVTLRCSSQSGHNTVSWYQQALGQGPQFIFQYYREEENGRGNFPPRFSGLQFPNYSSELNVNALELDDSALYLCASSRGQPLATNEKLFFGSGTQLSVL.

The rearrangement links TRBV5-1 to TRBJ1-2; a possible D gene is TRBD1 (5 bases). This CDR3 contains 14 residues. V was clipped by 0 bases and J by 4 bases, with 10 bases between them. From germline, CDR1 is SGHRS and CDR2 YFSETQ. The CDR3: CASSLETAIYGYTF. The CDR3 DNA reads as TGCGCCAGCAGCTTGGAGACAGCAATCTATGGCTACACCTTC.